This TCR beta chain was sequenced in a study of cytomegalovirus exposure and HLA in healthy donors. About the study: The 110 or so validation repertoires used the same platform as the roughly 670 first-cohort repertoires, a later analysis reported.

Sequencing used immunoSEQ multiplex PCR; TCRdb keeps in-frame clones, though not all of them. The table lists roughly 70,000 clones, around 96% of them singletons. J lost 4 bases, V lost 2 bases, and 4 bases had no gene match. Germline V gene lookup returns CDR1 MDHEN and CDR2 SYDVKM. This CDR3 spans 15 amino acids. Among the roughly 120 subjects of the validation cohort, separate from the approximately 700-subject first cohort, were the donors. This receptor was taken from a man in his late teens or twenties in good health and CMV-seronegative. The sequencing sample was made of PBMCs. The chain couples TRBV28 to TRBJ2-3, with TRBD1 matching over 9 bases. The CDR3 DNA reads as TGTGCCAGCAGTTTAGAGACAGGGGGTCCAGATACGCAGTATTTT. Translating gives CASSLETGGPDTQYF.